These T cell receptor beta chains were read from a single sample in a study of beta chain features in type 1 diabetes. The repertoire was sequenced with immunoSEQ multiplex PCR; TCRdb's copy has only in-frame clones and lacks some. This table has about 650,000 clones, roughly an eighth appearing once. Source material: naive CD4+ T cells from blood. All receptors come from a man in his thirties or forties with type 1 diabetes. Both conserved end residues are part of each CDR3. D genes are given only for firm matches. Expanded clones are given a class, and other clones once, few, many or no size at all.

clone size	D gene	V gene	J gene	CDR3 protein
few	.	TRBV29-1	TRBJ1-2	CSVDLRGDSYTF
few	.	TRBV7-2	TRBJ2-7	CASSFDTNYEQYF
few	TRBD1	TRBV14	TRBJ2-1	CASSGPGQYYNEQFF
.	.	TRBV4-1	TRBJ2-7	CASSQDLTARAGEQYF
.	TRBD1	TRBV5-1	TRBJ2-7	CASSSNGQGDEQYF
.	.	TRBV18	TRBJ1-2	CASSPGTPYGYTF
.	TRBD1	TRBV6-5	TRBJ1-4	CASSYSNRGSEKLFF
few	TRBD1	TRBV9	TRBJ1-2	CASSGQQGNYGYTF
.	.	TRBV7-2	TRBJ1-2	CASSLALGGVESYTF
.	.	TRBV27	TRBJ1-5	CASSFNRAANQPQHF
few	.	TRBV28	TRBJ2-6	CASSLVGANVLTF
.	TRBD2	TRBV7-2	TRBJ2-1	CASSRLAGGRNEQFF
few	.	TRBV27	TRBJ2-7	CASSPDRRSSYEQYF
few	TRBD1	TRBV7-3	TRBJ1-2	CASSSGQGTGHGYTF
few	.	TRBV11-2	TRBJ2-7	CASSLGQRTSYEQYF
.	.	TRBV29-1	TRBJ1-3	CSVEEQPAGNTIYF
.	TRBD1	TRBV5-1	TRBJ1-1	CASSLDRGNTEAFF
.	.	TRBV20-1	TRBJ1-2	CSAGGLYGYTF
.	TRBD2	TRBV9	TRBJ2-5	CASSVAPSGGARQETQYF
few	.	TRBV18	TRBJ2-1	CASSPQRSSYNEQFF
.	.	TRBV4-2	TRBJ1-4	CASSLSGLKEEKLFF
.	TRBD1	TRBV12-5	TRBJ2-5	CASGLGQGQETQYF
.	.	TRBV5-1	TRBJ2-3	CASSLDRSSTDTQYF
few	TRBD1	TRBV15	TRBJ2-1	CATSLPGQGYNEQFF
.	.	TRBV7-2	TRBJ2-7	CASSGRGGIDYEQYF
.	TRBD1	TRBV28	TRBJ2-1	CASSLSGQGARNEQFF
few	.	TRBV11-2	TRBJ2-7	CASSPRSAEQYF
.	.	TRBV30	TRBJ1-5	CAWSSHSGTSNQPQHF
.	TRBD1	TRBV5-6	TRBJ1-2	CASSLGDRGLPGYTF
.	.	TRBV27	TRBJ1-6	CASSFGGRPNSPLHF
few	.	TRBV29-1	TRBJ2-2	CSVEANGGLHTGELFF
.	.	TRBV4-2	TRBJ2-1	CASSERQRQFF
.	TRBD1	TRBV30	TRBJ2-6	CAWRAGGTVSGANVLTF
.	.	TRBV21-1	TRBJ2-1	CASSKYKRGTVNGRVNEQFF
few	TRBD1	TRBV30	TRBJ1-4	CAWSPWTGIREKLFF
.	.	TRBV7-2	TRBJ2-7	CASSLQGSDYEQYF